The 4 T cell receptor beta chains listed next were all sequenced from one sample in a study of CD8+CD57+ T cells in acquired aplastic anemia. Genomic DNA templated the TCR beta VDJ and CDR3 profiling. Using its own MiXCR run on the reads, TCRdb lists one record per CDR3 protein. The sample includes 200,000 to 300,000 distinct CDR3 sequences, approximately 79% of them seen just once. Before being chosen for sequencing, patients had shown CD8+CD57+ cell expansion by flow cytometry. The source material was sorted CD4+, CD8+, or CD8+CD57+ T cells (not recorded which) from PBMCs. These receptors were obtained from a human donor with aplastic anemia.

Only a few counts were recorded for this clonotype. Mismatch with germline at one junction end may stem from a read error. The V gene is TRBV7-4, the J gene TRBJ2-1, with D possibly being TRBD2 (6 bases). In germline, CDR1 is SGHVT, CDR2 SQSDAQ. The CDR3 totals 16 residues. The CDR3 region is CASSLAGGRDTHDQFF. The DNA for the CDR3 is TGTGCCAGCAGCTTAGCGGGAGGCCGCGATACGCATGATCAGTTCTTC.

This clonotype was seen more than once but under ten times. The chain combines TRBV19 with TRBJ2-7, with TRBD2 identical over 11 bases. The CDR3 has 14 residues. The germline V gene has CDR1 LNHDA and CDR2 SQIVND (reference sequence). Trimming took 3 bases from V and 6 from J; bases not matched to a gene: 4. DNA of the CDR3: TGTGCCAGTAGTATCGGGCTAGCGGGAGGCGAGCAGTACTTC. Translated, it gives CASSIGLAGGEQYF.

The CDR3: CASSLAGSTRAESFF. The CDR3 nucleotides are TGTGCCAGCAGCTTAGCGGGCAGTACGAGGGCTGAGTCTTTCTTT. V usage is TRBV7-9 and J usage is TRBJ1-1; D call uncertain. CDR1 SEHNR and CDR2 FQNEAQ come from the germline V gene (reference sequence). The CDR3 loop spans 15 amino acids. V lost 0 bases and J lost 12, with 20 bases in between.

The chain joins TRBV15 to TRBJ2-7, with D possibly TRBD1 on 5 matching bases. This CDR3 has 14 residues. CDR1 LNHNV and CDR2 YYDKDF come from the germline V gene (reference sequence). CDR3 sequence: CANIGQGLAYEQYV. Written as DNA, the CDR3 is TGCGCCAACATTGGCCAGGGCCTAGCCTACGAGCAGTACGTC.